This TCR beta chain derives from a study of blood T cell repertoires in COVID-19. The assay was immunoSEQ multiplex PCR, and TCRdb's table has in-frame clones only and misses some. The sample lists about 280,000 clones, around nine tenths occurring once. The sequenced material came from peripheral blood. The clonotype originates from a woman in her twenties or thirties with COVID-19, enrolled during active disease.

The CDR3: CASSLAGGTGELFF. CDR3 DNA: TGTGCCAGCAGCTTAGCGGGGGGCACCGGGGAGCTGTTTTTT. The chain couples TRBV11-2 to TRBJ2-2, with TRBD2 matching 7 bases. V was clipped by 1 base and J by 4 bases; unmatched bases: 0. CDR1 is SGHAT and CDR2 is FQNNGV in the germline V gene. This CDR3 is 14 amino acids long.